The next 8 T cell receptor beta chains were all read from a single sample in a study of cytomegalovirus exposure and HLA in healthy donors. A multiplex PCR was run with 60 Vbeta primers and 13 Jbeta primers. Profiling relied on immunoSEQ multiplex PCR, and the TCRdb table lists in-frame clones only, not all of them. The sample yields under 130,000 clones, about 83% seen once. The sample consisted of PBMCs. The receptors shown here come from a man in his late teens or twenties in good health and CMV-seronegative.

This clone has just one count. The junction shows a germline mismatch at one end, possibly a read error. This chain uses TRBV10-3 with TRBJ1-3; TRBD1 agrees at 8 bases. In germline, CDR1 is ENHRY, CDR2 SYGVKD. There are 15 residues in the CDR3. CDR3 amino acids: CASSYSRTGGNTIYF. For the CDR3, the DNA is TGTGCCAGCAGTTACTCCAGGACAGGGGGAAACACCATATATTTT.

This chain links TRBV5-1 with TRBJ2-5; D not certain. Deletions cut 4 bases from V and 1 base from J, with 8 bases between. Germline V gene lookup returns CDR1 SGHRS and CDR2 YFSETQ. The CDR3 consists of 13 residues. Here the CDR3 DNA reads TGCGCCAGCAGCCGCGGCCTCCAAGAGACCCAGTACTTC. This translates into CASSRGLQETQYF.

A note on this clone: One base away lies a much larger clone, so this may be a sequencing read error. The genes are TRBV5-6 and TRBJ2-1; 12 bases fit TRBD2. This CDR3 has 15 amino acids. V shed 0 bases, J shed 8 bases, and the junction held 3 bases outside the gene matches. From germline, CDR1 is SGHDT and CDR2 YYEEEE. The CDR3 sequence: CASSLVLAGGDEQFF. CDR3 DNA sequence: TGTGCCAGCAGCTTGGTGCTAGCGGGAGGGGATGAGCAGTTCTTC. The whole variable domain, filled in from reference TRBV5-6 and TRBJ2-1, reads DAGVTQSPTHLIKTRGQQVTLRCSPKSGHDTVSWYQQALGQGPQFIFQYYEEEERQRGNFPDRFSGHQFPNYSSELNVNALLLGDSALYLCASSLVLAGGDEQFFGPGTRLTVL.

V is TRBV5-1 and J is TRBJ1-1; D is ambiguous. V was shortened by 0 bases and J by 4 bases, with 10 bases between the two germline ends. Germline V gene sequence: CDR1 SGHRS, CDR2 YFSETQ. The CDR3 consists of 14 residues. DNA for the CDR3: TGCGCCAGCAGCTTGGGGCAGGTTGTCACTGAAGCTTTCTTT. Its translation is CASSLGQVVTEAFF.

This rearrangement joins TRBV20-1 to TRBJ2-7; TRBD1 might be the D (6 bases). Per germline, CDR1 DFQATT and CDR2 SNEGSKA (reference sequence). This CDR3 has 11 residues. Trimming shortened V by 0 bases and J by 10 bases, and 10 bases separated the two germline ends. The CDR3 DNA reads TGCAGTGCTAGAGATGGGGACATCCAGTACTTC. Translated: CSARDGDIQYF.

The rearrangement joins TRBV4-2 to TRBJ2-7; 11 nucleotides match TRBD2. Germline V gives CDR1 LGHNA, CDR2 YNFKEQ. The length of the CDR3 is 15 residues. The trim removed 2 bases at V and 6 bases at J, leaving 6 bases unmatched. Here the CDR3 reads CASSQLPGLAAEQYF. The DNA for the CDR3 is TGTGCCAGCAGCCAACTCCCGGGACTAGCGGCCGAGCAGTACTTC.

CDR3 in amino acids: CAWTQGWHTEAFF. DNA of the CDR3: TGTGCCTGGACCCAGGGGTGGCACACTGAAGCTTTCTTT. V is TRBV30 and J is TRBJ1-1; a possible D gene is TRBD1 (6 bases). Looked up from germline, CDR1 is GTSNPN and CDR2 is SVGIG (reference sequence). The CDR3 has 13 residues. Between the trimmed V and J ends, which lost 4 bases and 3 bases, there was a span of 12 bases.

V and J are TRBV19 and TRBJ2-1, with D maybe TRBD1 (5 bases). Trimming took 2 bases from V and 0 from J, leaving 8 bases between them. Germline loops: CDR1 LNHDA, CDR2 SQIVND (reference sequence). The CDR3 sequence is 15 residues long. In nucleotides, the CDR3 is TGTGCCAGTAGTATACAGGGTAGCTCCTACAATGAGCAGTTCTTC. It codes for CASSIQGSSYNEQFF.